This TCR beta chain was retrieved from a study of beta chain features in type 1 diabetes. Points from the study as a whole: All four CD4+ subsets of Type 1 diabetes patients contained TCRB CDR3s that were moderately but significantly shorter. Fewer insertions but more deletions were seen at VDJ junctions in type 1 diabetes patients. Naive, central memory and Treg TCRB repertoires seemed to resemble each other more closely in patients than they did in healthy donors.

Concerning this clone itself: Its antigen remains unidentified.

Sequencing targeted expressed TCRB transcripts, as all isolated RNA had been reverse transcribed. Repertoires were generated with immunoSEQ multiplex PCR, while TCRdb's copy carries only in-frame clones and drops some. The table has over 600,000 clones, under 15% seen once. CDR3 length equals 15 residues. Germline assignment: CDR1 MDHEN and CDR2 SYDVKM. V was clipped by 1 base and J by 3 bases; unmatched bases: 3. The chain is built from TRBV28 and TRBJ1-5; 7 nucleotides align to TRBD1. The sequencing sample was made of naive CD4+ T cells from blood. The clonotype comes from a man aged 25 to 40 with type 1 diabetes. CDR3 loop: CASSLLQGNNQPQHF. DNA for the CDR3: TGTGCCAGCAGTTTATTACAGGGGAACAATCAGCCCCAGCATTTT.